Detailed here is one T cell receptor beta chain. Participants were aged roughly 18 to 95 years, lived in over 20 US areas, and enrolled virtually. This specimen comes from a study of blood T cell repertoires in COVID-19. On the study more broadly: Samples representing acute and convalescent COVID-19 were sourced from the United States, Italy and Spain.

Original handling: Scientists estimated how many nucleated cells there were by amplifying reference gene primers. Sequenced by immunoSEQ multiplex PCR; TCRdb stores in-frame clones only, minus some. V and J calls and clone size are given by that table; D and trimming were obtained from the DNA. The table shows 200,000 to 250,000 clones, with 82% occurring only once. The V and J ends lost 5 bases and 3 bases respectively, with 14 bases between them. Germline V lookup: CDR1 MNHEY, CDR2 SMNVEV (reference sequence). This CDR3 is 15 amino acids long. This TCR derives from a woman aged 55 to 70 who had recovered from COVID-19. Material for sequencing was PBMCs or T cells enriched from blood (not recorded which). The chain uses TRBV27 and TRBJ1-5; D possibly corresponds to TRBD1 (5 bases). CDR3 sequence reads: CASSREGHLNQPQHF. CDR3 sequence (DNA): TGTGCCAGCAGTCGAGAAGGACACCTCAATCAGCCCCAGCATTTT.